This is a list of T cell receptor beta chains from one sample in a study of CD8 T cells in ankylosing spondylitis. Using its own MiXCR run on the 5' RACE reads, TCRdb lists one record per CDR3 protein. Found here are approximately 39,000 distinct CDR3 sequences, 13% of them singletons; the top ten hold 32%. The specimen was synovial fluid, either unsorted or a sorted T cell fraction (not recorded which). These receptors came from a male donor with ankylosing spondylitis. Each CDR3 is given with its conserved first and last residue. The order of the fields is CDR3 length, J gene, V gene, clone size, D gene, CDR3 protein, CDR3 DNA. D genes are given only for firm matches. A row's size may be missing; if present it is once, few, many or a size class.

14	TRBJ2-7	TRBV7-9	-	-	CASSGPGGGDEQYF	TGTGCCAGCAGTGGTCCCGGGGGAGGCGACGAGCAGTACTTC
12	TRBJ1-1	TRBV27	-	-	CASSYVGQGTFF	-
17	TRBJ1-5	TRBV28	-	TRBD1	CASTLSPGTERNQPQHF	TGTGCCAGCACGCTGAGCCCCGGGACAGAACGCAATCAGCCCCAGCATTTT
13	TRBJ1-1	TRBV2	many	TRBD1	CASRDRGETEAFF	TGTGCCAGCAGGGACAGGGGGGAGACTGAAGCTTTCTTT
15	TRBJ2-1	TRBV18	many	-	CASSPPGDTYNEQFF	TGTGCCAGCTCACCACCGGGGGATACCTACAATGAGCAGTTCTTC
14	TRBJ1-1	TRBV4-3	-	TRBD1	CASSIGTGDTEAFF	TGCGCCAGCAGTATCGGGACAGGGGATACTGAAGCTTTCTTT
13	TRBJ2-1	TRBV12-3/TRBV12-4	many	-	CASSFGPANEQFF	TGTGCCAGCAGTTTTGGGCCAGCTAATGAGCAGTTCTTC
14	TRBJ2-7	TRBV30	few	-	CAWGDTAEYCEQYF	TGTGCCTGGGGTGACACCGCAGAGTATTGCGAGCAGTACTTC
17	TRBJ2-7	TRBV10-3	medium-sized	-	CAISESSRTLLKEEQYF	TGTGCCATCAGTGAGTCCTCACGGACCCTATTAAAGGAGGAGCAGTACTTC
15	TRBJ1-5	TRBV4-3	-	-	CASSQDRDSNQPQHF	TGCGCCAGCAGCCAAGATCGAGATAGCAATCAGCCCCAGCATTTT
14	TRBJ1-6	TRBV6-2/TRBV6-3	many	TRBD1	CASSYGTGTSPLHF	TGTGCCAGCAGTTACGGGACAGGGACTTCACCCCTCCACTTT
14	TRBJ1-1	TRBV7-6	few	-	CASSPRGLNTEAFF	TGTGCCAGCAGCCCGAGGGGCTTGAACACTGAAGCTTTCTTT
13	TRBJ2-7	TRBV29-1	many	-	CSVLIRASYEQYF	TGCAGCGTTCTGATCAGGGCCTCCTACGAGCAGTACTTC
16	TRBJ2-7	TRBV6-1	many	TRBD1	CASSETTGGDSYEQYF	TGTGCCAGCAGTGAGACAACAGGGGGCGATTCCTACGAGCAGTACTTC
16	TRBJ1-5	TRBV5-1	medium-sized	-	CASSYRGPYSNQPQHF	TGCGCCAGCAGCTACCGGGGACCCTATAGCAATCAGCCCCAGCATTTT
14	TRBJ2-7	TRBV18	few	-	CASSPGTDSYEQYF	TGTGCCAGCTCACCCGGGACGGATTCCTACGAGCAGTACTTC
14	TRBJ2-2	TRBV3-1	few	-	CASSHRDGTGELFF	TGTGCCAGCAGCCATCGCGACGGAACCGGGGAGCTGTTTTTT
15	TRBJ2-2	TRBV19	many	-	CASSAQGWDAGELFF	TGTGCCAGTAGTGCACAGGGTTGGGACGCCGGGGAGCTGTTTTTT
12	TRBJ2-5	TRBV29-1	many	-	CSVSRGSETQYF	TGCAGCGTTAGTAGGGGCTCAGAGACCCAGTACTTC
12	TRBJ1-1	TRBV20-1	-	-	CSASVGNTEAFF	TGCAGTGCTAGCGTGGGGAACACTGAAGCTTTCTTT
14	TRBJ2-1	TRBV10-3	many	TRBD1	CAISGQGADNEQFF	TGTGCCATCAGCGGACAGGGGGCGGATAATGAGCAGTTCTTC
15	TRBJ1-2	TRBV4-3	many	-	CASSQGISADYGYTF	TGCGCCAGCAGCCAAGGTATTTCAGCCGACTATGGCTACACCTTC
17	TRBJ2-7	TRBV28	few	-	CASSLNWAPWIIYEQYF	TGTGCCAGCAGTTTAAATTGGGCTCCCTGGATCATCTACGAGCAGTACTTC
15	TRBJ2-7	TRBV4-1	few	TRBD1	CASSQVSGTAREQYF	TGCGCCAGCAGCCAAGTCTCCGGGACAGCGAGGGAGCAGTACTTC
16	TRBJ2-7	TRBV3-1	-	-	CASSQGYGTHSYEQYF	TGTGCCAGCAGCCAAGGCTACGGAACACACTCCTACGAGCAGTACTTC
16	TRBJ1-2	TRBV7-9	-	-	CASSSRSAQAYYGYTF	TGTGCCAGCAGCTCCCGGTCAGCCCAAGCCTACTATGGCTACACCTTC
11	TRBJ2-7	TRBV5-1	once	-	CASHQGGEQYF	TGCGCCAGCCACCAGGGTGGCGAGCAGTACTTC
16	TRBJ2-7	TRBV7-2	-	TRBD2	CASSYGLAGFSYEQYF	TGTGCCAGCAGCTACGGACTAGCGGGTTTTTCCTACGAGCAGTACTTC
18	TRBJ2-5	TRBV24-1	many	-	CATSDWIPGPENQETQYF	TGTGCCACCAGTGATTGGATACCGGGCCCAGAGAACCAAGAGACCCAGTACTTC
13	TRBJ1-5	TRBV20-1	many	-	CSARIREGQPQHF	TGCAGTGCTAGGATCAGGGAAGGTCAGCCCCAGCATTTT
12	TRBJ1-3	TRBV12-3/TRBV12-4	-	-	CASGQSGNTIYF	TGTGCCAGCGGACAATCTGGAAACACCATATATTTT
16	TRBJ2-2	TRBV9	many	-	CASSPTRGSLTGELFF	TGTGCCAGCAGCCCGACAAGGGGGAGCCTAACCGGGGAGCTGTTTTTT
14	TRBJ1-1	TRBV7-9	few	-	CASSLQGQDTEAFF	TGTGCCAGCAGCTTACAAGGTCAGGACACTGAAGCTTTCTTT
13	TRBJ2-7	TRBV10-3	few	-	CAINAELTYEQYF	TGTGCCATCAATGCAGAACTAACCTACGAGCAGTACTTC
19	TRBJ2-5	TRBV5-1	few	-	CASSSPPSGAGLSQETQYF	TGCGCCAGCAGCTCACCACCCTCGGGGGCAGGGTTGTCACAAGAGACCCAGTACTTC
14	TRBJ1-5	TRBV12-3/TRBV12-4	many	TRBD1	CASSLGGGGKPQHF	TGTGCCAGCAGTTTAGGAGGGGGCGGGAAGCCCCAGCATTTT
13	TRBJ2-3	TRBV10-2	-	-	CASKGYSTDTQYF	TGCGCCAGCAAGGGATATAGCACAGATACGCAGTATTTT
13	TRBJ2-1	TRBV4-3	-	-	CASSQEIRGRQFF	TGCGCCAGCAGCCAAGAGATTAGGGGACGGCAGTTCTTC
14	TRBJ1-1	TRBV7-9	few	-	CASSPPGHRAEAFF	TGTGCCAGCAGCCCCCCGGGACACCGTGCTGAAGCTTTCTTT
13	TRBJ1-2	TRBV28	few	-	CASSPTGTYGYTF	TGTGCCAGCAGTCCAACCGGGACATATGGCTACACCTTC
19	TRBJ2-4	TRBV11-2	few	TRBD2	CASSVGLAGEWVAKNIQYF	TGTGCCAGCAGCGTAGGACTAGCGGGGGAATGGGTAGCCAAAAACATTCAGTACTTC
15	TRBJ2-1	TRBV5-1	few	TRBD1	CASSLWQGVYNEQFF	TGCGCCAGCAGCTTGTGGCAGGGGGTCTACAATGAGCAGTTCTTC
16	TRBJ2-3	TRBV4-3	few	TRBD2	CACSQATSGVTDTQYF	TGCGCCTGCAGCCAAGCGACTAGCGGGGTTACAGATACGCAGTATTTT
13	TRBJ2-1	TRBV11-2	-	TRBD2	CASSYLAGGEQFF	TGTGCCAGCAGCTATCTAGCGGGGGGTGAGCAGTTCTTC
18	TRBJ2-2	TRBV12-2	-	-	CASRLVKGTSGNTGELFF	TGTGCAAGTCGCTTAGTAAAAGGGACTAGCGGTAACACCGGGGAGCTGTTTTTT
19	TRBJ2-2	TRBV13	few	TRBD2	CASSLTGGLAGGNTGELFF	TGTGCCAGCAGCTTGACAGGGGGACTAGCGGGAGGAAACACCGGGGAGCTGTTTTTT
15	TRBJ1-1	TRBV4-2	many	-	CASSQGEGLNTEAFF	TGTGCCAGCAGCCAAGGTGAAGGCTTGAACACTGAAGCTTTCTTT
13	TRBJ1-2	TRBV7-8	-	-	CASSLVSAYGYTF	TGTGCCAGCAGCTTAGTGTCAGCCTATGGCTACACCTTC
12	TRBJ2-7	TRBV20-1	many	-	CSGLRVAYEQYF	TGCAGCGGGCTGCGGGTAGCCTACGAGCAGTACTTC
11	TRBJ2-7	TRBV13	-	-	CASSDHYEQYF	TGTGCCAGCAGCGACCACTACGAGCAGTACTTC
15	TRBJ2-5	TRBV20-1	-	-	CSATRDQGTPGTQYF	TGCAGTGCTACCAGAGATCAAGGGACCCCGGGGACCCAGTACTTC
13	TRBJ2-7	TRBV29-1	many	-	CSVEDGAGVEQYF	TGCAGCGTTGAAGATGGCGCAGGCGTCGAGCAGTACTTC